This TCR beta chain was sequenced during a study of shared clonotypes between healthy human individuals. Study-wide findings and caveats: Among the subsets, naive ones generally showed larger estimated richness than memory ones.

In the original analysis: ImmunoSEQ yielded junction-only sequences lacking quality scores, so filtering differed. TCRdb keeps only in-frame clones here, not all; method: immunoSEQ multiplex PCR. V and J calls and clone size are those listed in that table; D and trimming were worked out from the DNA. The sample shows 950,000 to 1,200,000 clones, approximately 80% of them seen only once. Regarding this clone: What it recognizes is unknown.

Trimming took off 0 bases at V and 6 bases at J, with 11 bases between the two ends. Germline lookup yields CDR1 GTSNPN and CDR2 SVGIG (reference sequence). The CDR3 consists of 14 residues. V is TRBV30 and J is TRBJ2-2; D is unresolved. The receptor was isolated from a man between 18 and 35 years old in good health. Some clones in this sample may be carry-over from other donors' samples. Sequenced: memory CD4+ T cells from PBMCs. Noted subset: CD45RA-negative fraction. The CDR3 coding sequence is TGTGCCTGGAGTGTAATAAGCTTCGCCGGGGAGCTGTTTTTT. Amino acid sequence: CAWSVISFAGELFF. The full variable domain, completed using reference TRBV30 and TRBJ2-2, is SQTIHQWPATLVQPVGSPLSLECTVEGTSNPNLYWYRQAAGRGLQLLFYSVGIGQISSEVPQNLSASRPQDRQFILSSKKLLLSDSGFYLCAWSVISFAGELFFGEGSRLTVL.